The 31 T cell receptor beta chains in this list originate from one sample, sequenced in a study of CXCR3-negative and CXCR3-positive naive CD8 T cells. Through 5' RACE with UMI labels, the TRB cDNA libraries were prepared. TCRdb reprocessed the 5' RACE reads and keeps a single row for each CDR3 protein, giving no DNA. Its listing shows tens of thousands of distinct CDR3 sequences. These receptors are not linked to any known antigen. General study findings and limits: CXCR3-negative naive cells had less hydrophobic TRB CDR3s than did CXCR3-positive naive cells.

Specimen: naive CXCR3+ CD8+ T cells from blood. The subset here: CD45RO-CCR7+CD27+CD95- naive CD8+ T cells expressing CXCR3 (TNR3+). All receptors come from a human donor in good health. Some clones in this sample may be carry-over from other donors' samples.

The rearrangement links TRBV4-1 to TRBJ2-5. This CDR3 has 11 residues. CDR1 is MGHRA and CDR2 is YSYEKL in the germline V gene. CDR3: CASSHEETQYF.

The chain uses TRBV7-9 and TRBJ2-7; without DNA, the TCRdb call of TRBD1 cannot be checked. The germline CDR1 and CDR2 sequences are SEHNR and FQNEAQ (reference sequence). The CDR3 has 14 amino acids. CDR3 sequence reads: CASSSRGQLYEQYF.

CDR3 residues: CASRTSGDNEQYF. V is TRBV28 and J is TRBJ2-7; the D call of TRBD2 rests on TCRdb alone, since no DNA is present to check it. This CDR3 spans 13 amino acids. Germline V lookup: CDR1 MDHEN, CDR2 SYDVKM.

The V call is TRBV14, the J call TRBJ2-4. The CDR3 runs 13 residues. In germline, CDR1 is SGHDN, CDR2 FVKESK. CDR3 sequence reads: CASSQENNQIQYF.

This chain links TRBV12-3 or TRBV12-4 with TRBJ1-6; lacking DNA, the TRBD1 call made by TCRdb goes unchecked. The CDR3 runs to 15 residues. CDR3 region: CASSLRDRAVPPLHF.

The chain has TRBV20-1 and TRBJ2-2; TCRdb selects TRBD1, and the lack of DNA leaves this call unchecked. CDR1 and CDR2 from the germline V gene are DFQATT and SNEGSKA (reference sequence). The CDR3 is 15 residues long. The CDR3 loop is CSATHREQNTGELFF.

The rearrangement joins TRBV10-3 to TRBJ1-2; checking the TCRdb D call of TRBD1 is not possible without DNA. Per germline, CDR1 ENHRY and CDR2 SYGVKD. The CDR3 is 14 amino acids. The CDR3 protein is CAISEDQGDYGYTF.

V usage is TRBV14 and J usage is TRBJ2-7; TCRdb selects TRBD1, and the lack of DNA leaves this call unchecked. The germline CDR1 and CDR2 sequences are SGHDN and FVKESK. CDR3 length: 12 residues. The CDR3 loop reads CASSPHRGEQYF.

V and J are TRBV15 and TRBJ2-5; the TCRdb D gene call, TRBD1, has no DNA to confirm it. In germline, CDR1 is LNHNV, CDR2 YYDKDF (reference sequence). The CDR3 runs to 15 residues. The CDR3 reads CATSSGTEGSETQYF.

This rearrangement joins TRBV28 to TRBJ2-3. This CDR3 is 14 amino acids long. Germline CDR1 MDHEN, CDR2 SYDVKM. CDR3 loop: CASSLVRVADTQYF.

The chain employs TRBV4-2 and TRBJ2-1; TCRdb proposes TRBD1, but this gene call is untestable without DNA. The CDR3 length is 14 residues. Germline CDR1 is LGHNA and CDR2 is YNFKEQ. CDR3 protein: CASSPTGVGNEQFF.

This chain uses TRBV2 with TRBJ2-1; TCRdb reports TRBD1, a call that lacks DNA to check it against. This CDR3 is 12 amino acids long. Germline V gives CDR1 SNHLY, CDR2 FYNNEI. CDR3 residues: CASTFHRNEQFF. Supplemented by reference TRBV2 and TRBJ2-1, the full variable domain reads EPEVTQTPSHQVTQMGQEVILRCVPISNHLYFYWYRQILGQKVEFLVSFYNNEISEKSEIFDDQFSVERPDGSNFTLKIRSTKLEDSAMYFCASTFHRNEQFFGPGTRLTVL.

The chain recombines TRBV28 with TRBJ1-1; TCRdb outputs TRBD1, but without DNA this stays unchecked. CDR3 length: 15 residues. In germline, CDR1 is MDHEN, CDR2 SYDVKM. CDR3 residues: CASSYTGEVNTEAFF.

The J gene is TRBJ1-1, the V gene TRBV29-1; TCRdb returns TRBD1, unconfirmable since there is no DNA. The CDR3 contains 14 residues. Germline loops: CDR1 SQVTM, CDR2 ANQGSEA. CDR3 loop: CSVSQPGKNTEAFF.

The chain carries TRBV5-6 and TRBJ2-3. The CDR3 is 14 residues long. CDR1 and CDR2 (germline): SGHDT, YYEEEE. Here the CDR3 reads CASSPEVGSDTQYF.

This chain connects TRBV7-9 to TRBJ1-2; with no DNA, the TCRdb D assignment of TRBD1 cannot be verified. The germline V gene encodes CDR1 SEHNR and CDR2 FQNEAQ (reference sequence). This CDR3 contains 14 residues. CDR3 in amino acids: CASSLGVGQDGYTF.

V usage is TRBV7-8 and J usage is TRBJ2-4. This CDR3 is 16 amino acids long. Germline V lookup: CDR1 SGHVS, CDR2 FQNEAQ. The CDR3 protein is CASSAAADGAKNIQYF.

The V and J genes are TRBV5-1 and TRBJ2-1. CDR1 is SGHRS and CDR2 is YFSETQ in the germline V gene. The CDR3 contains 14 residues. This chain's CDR3 is CASSLAQGNHEQFF.

Here the CDR3 reads CASSDDRGTYYGYTF. V and J are TRBV7-9 and TRBJ1-2; the D call of TRBD1 rests on TCRdb alone, since no DNA is present to check it. Germline V CDR1 and CDR2: SEHNR, FQNEAQ (reference sequence). The CDR3 has 15 residues.

The chain uses TRBV6-2 or TRBV6-3 and TRBJ1-1; TCRdb picks TRBD1, but there is no DNA to check that call. CDR1 is MNHEY, CDR2 SVGEGT, per germline. There are 16 residues in the CDR3. This CDR3 is CASSVRDRGLGTEAFF.

The V call is TRBV5-6, the J call TRBJ2-3; TCRdb reports TRBD1, a call that lacks DNA to check it against. In germline, CDR1 is SGHDT, CDR2 YYEEEE. There are 12 residues in the CDR3. The CDR3 protein is CASSDRGDTQYF.

This sequence joins TRBV20-1 and TRBJ2-5; the TCRdb call, TRBD2, lacks DNA for checking. Germline lookup yields CDR1 DFQATT and CDR2 SNEGSKA (reference sequence). The CDR3 is made up of 16 amino acids. The chain's CDR3 is CSAKTVAGGQQETQYF.

The chain is built from TRBV7-2 and TRBJ2-2. Germline-derived CDR1 and CDR2 are SGHTA and FQGNSA. This CDR3 spans 14 amino acids. The CDR3 here is CASIVRWDTGELFF.

The chain has TRBV28 and TRBJ2-5; the D call from TCRdb, TRBD2, cannot be confirmed without DNA. This CDR3 has 18 residues. Germline CDR1 MDHEN, CDR2 SYDVKM. CDR3 residues: CASSLRLAGVLREETQYF.

This sequence joins TRBV29-1 and TRBJ1-1. The germline V gene encodes CDR1 SQVTM and CDR2 ANQGSEA. The CDR3 is 12 residues long. The CDR3 reads CSVLVENTEAFF.

This chain links TRBV29-1 with TRBJ2-1; TCRdb's D gene call, TRBD2, goes unchecked for lack of DNA. The CDR3 is 15 amino acids. Germline CDR1 SQVTM, CDR2 ANQGSEA. CDR3 loop: CSVEILAARMNEQFF.

V is TRBV19 and J is TRBJ2-1; TCRdb gives TRBD2 as the D gene, but with no DNA this cannot be confirmed. This CDR3 region has 14 residues. Germline loops: CDR1 LNHDA, CDR2 SQIVND (reference sequence). The CDR3 reads CASSPAFGYNEQFF.

The rearrangement links TRBV15 to TRBJ2-4; checking the TCRdb D call of TRBD2 is not possible without DNA. Germline V gene sequence: CDR1 LNHNV, CDR2 YYDKDF (reference sequence). The CDR3 extends over 15 amino acids. CDR3 sequence reads: CATSREKEREDQQYF.

The chain is built from TRBV6-5 and TRBJ2-1; TCRdb names TRBD1, which stays unverified in the absence of DNA. Germline lookup yields CDR1 MNHEY and CDR2 SVGAGI. The CDR3 length is 15 residues. CDR3 sequence reads: CASSYAAEGGNEQFF.

The chain uses TRBV7-9 and TRBJ2-5; TCRdb gives TRBD1 as the D gene, but with no DNA this cannot be confirmed. Germline V gene sequence: CDR1 SEHNR, CDR2 FQNEAQ (reference sequence). The CDR3 is made up of 15 amino acids. This chain's CDR3 is CASSTPPLGVETQYF.

The rearrangement links TRBV6-5 to TRBJ2-4; TCRdb calls TRBD2, which cannot be checked without DNA. The germline V gene encodes CDR1 MNHEY and CDR2 SVGAGI. The CDR3 runs 15 residues. The chain's CDR3 is CASSPLREAKNIQYF.